This T cell receptor (beta chain) was profiled in a study of T-cell reconstitution after alpha-beta-depleted transplantation in children. This clonotype was observed many times. For TCRbeta, the library was prepared with unique molecular identifiers. TCRdb used MiXCR to reprocess the PCR reads, holding one entry per CDR3 protein. Of about 290,000 distinct CDR3 sequences in the sample, around 10% are singletons; the top ten hold about 8%. The length of the CDR3 is 14 residues. CDR1 KGHSH and CDR2 LQKENI come from the germline V gene. The V and J ends lost 1 base and 4 bases, in that order; junction bases with no gene match: 0.

The chain is built from TRBV18 and TRBJ2-7; 11 bases map to TRBD2. This receptor was taken from a boy under two years old with acute myeloid leukemia, due to receive a stem cell transplant. The material was PBMCs, obtained before TCRalphabeta/CD19-depleted stem cell transplant. The CDR3 DNA is TGTGCCAGCTCACCACTAGCGGGAGGGTACGAGCAGTACTTC. It codes for CASSPLAGGYEQYF.